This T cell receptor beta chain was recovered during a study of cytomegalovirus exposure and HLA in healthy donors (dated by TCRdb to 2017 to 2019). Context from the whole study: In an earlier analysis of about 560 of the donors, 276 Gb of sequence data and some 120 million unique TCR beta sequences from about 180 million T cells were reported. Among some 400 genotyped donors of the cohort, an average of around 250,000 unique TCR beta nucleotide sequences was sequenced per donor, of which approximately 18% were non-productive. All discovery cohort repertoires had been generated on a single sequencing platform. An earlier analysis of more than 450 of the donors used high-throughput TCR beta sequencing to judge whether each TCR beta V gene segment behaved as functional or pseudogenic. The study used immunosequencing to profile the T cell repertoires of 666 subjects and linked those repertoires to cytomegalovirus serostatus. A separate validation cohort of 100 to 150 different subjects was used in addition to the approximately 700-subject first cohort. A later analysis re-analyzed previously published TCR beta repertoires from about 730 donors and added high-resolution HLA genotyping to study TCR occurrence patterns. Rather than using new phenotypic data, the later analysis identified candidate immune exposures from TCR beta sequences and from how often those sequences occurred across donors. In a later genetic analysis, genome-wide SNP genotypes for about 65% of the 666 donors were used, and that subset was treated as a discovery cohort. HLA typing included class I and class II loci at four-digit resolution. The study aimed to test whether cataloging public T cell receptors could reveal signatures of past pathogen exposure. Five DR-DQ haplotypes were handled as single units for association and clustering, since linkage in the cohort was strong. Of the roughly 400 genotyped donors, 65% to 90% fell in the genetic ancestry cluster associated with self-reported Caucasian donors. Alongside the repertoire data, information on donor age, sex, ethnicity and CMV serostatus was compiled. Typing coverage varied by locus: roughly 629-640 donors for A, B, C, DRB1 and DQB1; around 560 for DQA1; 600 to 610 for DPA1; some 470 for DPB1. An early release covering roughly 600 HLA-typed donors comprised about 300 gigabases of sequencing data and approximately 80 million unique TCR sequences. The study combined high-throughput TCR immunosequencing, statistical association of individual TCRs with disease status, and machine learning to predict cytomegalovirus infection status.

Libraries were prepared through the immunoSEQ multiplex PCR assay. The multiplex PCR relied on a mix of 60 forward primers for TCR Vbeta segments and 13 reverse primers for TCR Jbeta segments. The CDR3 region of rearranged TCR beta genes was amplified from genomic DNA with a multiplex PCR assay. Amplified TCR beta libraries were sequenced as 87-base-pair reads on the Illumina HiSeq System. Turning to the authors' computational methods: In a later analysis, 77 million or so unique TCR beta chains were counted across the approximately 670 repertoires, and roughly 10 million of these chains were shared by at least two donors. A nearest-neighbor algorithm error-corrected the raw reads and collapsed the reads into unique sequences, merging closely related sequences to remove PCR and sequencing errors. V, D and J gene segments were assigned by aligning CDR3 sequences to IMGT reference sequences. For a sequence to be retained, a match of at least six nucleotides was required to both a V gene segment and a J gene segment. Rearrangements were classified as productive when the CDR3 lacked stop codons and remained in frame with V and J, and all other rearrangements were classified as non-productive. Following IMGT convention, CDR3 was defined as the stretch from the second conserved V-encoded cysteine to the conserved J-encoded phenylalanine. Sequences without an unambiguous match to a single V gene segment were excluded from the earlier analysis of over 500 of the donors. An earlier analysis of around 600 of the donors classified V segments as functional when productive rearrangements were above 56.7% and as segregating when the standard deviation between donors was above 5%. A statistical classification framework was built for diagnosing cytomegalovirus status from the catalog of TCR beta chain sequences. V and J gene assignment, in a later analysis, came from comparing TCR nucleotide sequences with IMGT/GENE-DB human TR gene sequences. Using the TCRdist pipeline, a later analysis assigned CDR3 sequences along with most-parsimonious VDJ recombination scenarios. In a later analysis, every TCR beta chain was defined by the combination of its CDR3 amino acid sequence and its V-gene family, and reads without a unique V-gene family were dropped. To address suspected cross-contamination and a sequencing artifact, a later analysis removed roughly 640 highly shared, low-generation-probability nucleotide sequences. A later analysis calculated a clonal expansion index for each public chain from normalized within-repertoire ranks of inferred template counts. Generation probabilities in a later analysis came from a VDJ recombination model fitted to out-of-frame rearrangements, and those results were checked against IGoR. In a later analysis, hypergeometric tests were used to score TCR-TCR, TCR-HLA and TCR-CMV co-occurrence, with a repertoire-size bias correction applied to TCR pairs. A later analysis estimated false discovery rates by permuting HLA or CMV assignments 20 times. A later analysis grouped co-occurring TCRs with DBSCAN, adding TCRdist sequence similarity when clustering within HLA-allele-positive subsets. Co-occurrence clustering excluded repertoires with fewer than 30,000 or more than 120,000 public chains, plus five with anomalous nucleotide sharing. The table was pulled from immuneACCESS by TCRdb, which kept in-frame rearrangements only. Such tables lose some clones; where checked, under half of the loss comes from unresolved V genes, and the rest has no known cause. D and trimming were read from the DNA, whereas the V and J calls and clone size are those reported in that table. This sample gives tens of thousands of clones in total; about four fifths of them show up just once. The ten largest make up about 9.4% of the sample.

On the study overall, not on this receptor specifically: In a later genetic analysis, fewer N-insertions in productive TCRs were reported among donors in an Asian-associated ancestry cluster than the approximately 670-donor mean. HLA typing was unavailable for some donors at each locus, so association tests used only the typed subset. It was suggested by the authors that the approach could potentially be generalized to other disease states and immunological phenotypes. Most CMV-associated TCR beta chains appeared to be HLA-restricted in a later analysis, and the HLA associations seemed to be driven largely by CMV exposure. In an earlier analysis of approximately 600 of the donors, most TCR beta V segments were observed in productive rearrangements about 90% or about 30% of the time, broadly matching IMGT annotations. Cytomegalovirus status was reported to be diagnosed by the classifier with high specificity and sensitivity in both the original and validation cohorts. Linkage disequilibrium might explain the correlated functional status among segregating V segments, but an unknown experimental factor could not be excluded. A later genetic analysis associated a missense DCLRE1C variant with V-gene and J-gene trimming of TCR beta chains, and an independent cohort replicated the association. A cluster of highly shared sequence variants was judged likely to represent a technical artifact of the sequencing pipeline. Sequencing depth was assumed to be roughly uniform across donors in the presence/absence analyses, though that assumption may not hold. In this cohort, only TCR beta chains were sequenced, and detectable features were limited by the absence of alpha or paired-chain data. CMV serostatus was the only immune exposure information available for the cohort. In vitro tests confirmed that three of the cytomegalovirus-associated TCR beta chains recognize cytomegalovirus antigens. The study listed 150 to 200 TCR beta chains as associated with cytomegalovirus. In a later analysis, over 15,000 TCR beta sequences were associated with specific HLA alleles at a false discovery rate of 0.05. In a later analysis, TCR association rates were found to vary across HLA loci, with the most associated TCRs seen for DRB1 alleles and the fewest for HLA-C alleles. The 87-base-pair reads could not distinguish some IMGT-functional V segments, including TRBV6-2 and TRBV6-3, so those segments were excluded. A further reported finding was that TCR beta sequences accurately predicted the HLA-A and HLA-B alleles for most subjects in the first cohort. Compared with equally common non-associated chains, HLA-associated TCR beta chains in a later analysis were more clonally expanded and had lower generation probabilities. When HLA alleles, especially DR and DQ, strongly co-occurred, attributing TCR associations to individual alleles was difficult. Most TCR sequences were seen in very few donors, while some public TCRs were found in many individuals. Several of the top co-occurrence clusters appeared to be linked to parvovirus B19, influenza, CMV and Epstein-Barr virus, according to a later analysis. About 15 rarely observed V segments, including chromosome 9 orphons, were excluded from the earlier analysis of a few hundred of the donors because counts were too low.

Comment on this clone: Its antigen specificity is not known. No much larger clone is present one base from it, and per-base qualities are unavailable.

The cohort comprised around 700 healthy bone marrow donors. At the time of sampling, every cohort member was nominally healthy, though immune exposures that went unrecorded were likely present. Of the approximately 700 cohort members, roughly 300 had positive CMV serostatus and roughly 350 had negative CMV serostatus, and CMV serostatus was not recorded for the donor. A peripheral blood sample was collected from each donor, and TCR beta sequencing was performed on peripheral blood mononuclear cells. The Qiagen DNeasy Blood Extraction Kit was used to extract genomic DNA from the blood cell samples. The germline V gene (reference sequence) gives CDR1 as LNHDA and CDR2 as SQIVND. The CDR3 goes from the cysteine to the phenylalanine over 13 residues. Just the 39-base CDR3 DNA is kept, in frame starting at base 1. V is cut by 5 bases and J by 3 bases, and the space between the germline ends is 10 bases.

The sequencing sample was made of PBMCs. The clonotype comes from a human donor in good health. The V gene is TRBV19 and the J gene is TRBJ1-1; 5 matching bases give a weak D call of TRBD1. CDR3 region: CASSSGRDTEAFF. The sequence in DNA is TGTGCCAGTAGTTCGGGCAGGGACACTGAAGCTTTCTTT.